The source of this T cell receptor beta chain is a study of vaccination and CD4 T cells after COVID-19. CDR1 SGHNT and CDR2 YENEEA come from the germline V gene. Unmatched junction bases numbered 6, after V lost 1 base and J lost 8 bases. There are 15 residues in the CDR3. Regarding treatment: roughly ten-day PBMC culture with coronavirus spike peptide pools or control peptides (ViraFEST assay). About this clonotype: Its antigen remains unknown.

The Oncomine TCR Beta short-read assay was what sequenced the DNA obtained from cultured CD4+ T cells. One entry per CDR3 protein, called by TCRdb with MiXCR from the PCR reads. Of approximately 16,000 distinct CDR3 sequences in the sample, approximately 26% were seen once. This chain links TRBV11-3 with TRBJ2-2, with 8 bases matching TRBD1. This TCR was sampled from a human donor with COVID-19. The specimen sequenced was cultured CD4+ T cells from blood. In DNA form, the CDR3 reads TGTGCCAGCAGCTTAGCCCAGGGGGCAAGAGGGGAGCTGTTTTTT. It is translated as CASSLAQGARGELFF.